In this sample, the clone carrying this T cell receptor (beta chain) turned up a few times. The sample belongs to a study of blood T cell repertoires in COVID-19. The overall study: In each case, the material was cDNA or gDNA derived from T cells, B-cell-depleted T cells, or PBMCs.

Assay used: immunoSEQ multiplex PCR; TCRdb lists only in-frame clones, some missing. The data hold hundreds of thousands of clones, with 70% to 90% observed a single time. V was cut by 2 bases and J by 3 bases, with 8 bases left in between. The germline V gene encodes CDR1 MNHEY and CDR2 SVGAGI. This CDR3 spans 14 amino acids. Input material: PBMCs or T cells enriched from blood (not recorded which). This sequence originates from a woman aged 40 to 55 with acute COVID-19. The chain joins TRBV6-5 to TRBJ2-1, with a possible D match to TRBD2 (5 bases). The CDR3 DNA reads TGTGCCAGCAGTTACGGCGGGTTCTACAATGAGCAGTTCTTC. Translating it yields CASSYGGFYNEQFF.